Listed below are T cell receptor beta chains from one sample, sequenced in a study of T-cell reconstitution after alpha-beta-depleted transplantation in children. TCRdb re-analysed the PCR reads in MiXCR, keeping a single row per CDR3 protein. Among under 750,000 distinct CDR3 sequences listed, about 21% were seen once. Material: PBMCs, mostly from graft donor cells, obtained 360 days after TCRalphabeta/CD19-depleted stem cell transplant. The source of these receptors is a boy in the first two years of life who had a stem cell transplant for acute myeloid leukemia, so the T cells may come from the graft donor. The CDR3 runs from the conserved cysteine through the conserved F or W. The D gene is left open where the match is weak. Rows give clone size only sometimes, using once, few, many, or a class for an expanded clone.

j_call: TRBJ2-5
d_call: NA
clone_size: many
cdr3_length: 12
v_call: TRBV5-1
cdr3_nt: TGCGCCAGCAGCTTGGGGAAAGAGACCCAGTACTTC
cdr3_aa: CASSLGKETQYF

j_call: TRBJ2-1
d_call: TRBD1
clone_size: many
cdr3_length: 15
v_call: TRBV18
cdr3_nt: TGTGCCAGCTCACCAGGACAGGACCCCTACAATGAGCAGTTCTTC
cdr3_aa: CASSPGQDPYNEQFF

j_call: TRBJ2-2
d_call: NA
clone_size: many
cdr3_length: 16
v_call: TRBV12-3/TRBV12-4
cdr3_nt: TGTGCCAGCAGTTTAGACCAGGGGCAGAACACCGGGGAGCTGTTTTTT
cdr3_aa: CASSLDQGQNTGELFF

j_call: TRBJ2-7
d_call: NA
clone_size: NA
cdr3_length: 13
v_call: TRBV27
cdr3_nt: TGTGCCAGCAGTTTAAGGATCACTTACGAGCAGTACTTC
cdr3_aa: CASSLRITYEQYF

j_call: TRBJ2-1
d_call: NA
clone_size: few
cdr3_length: 12
v_call: TRBV4-1
cdr3_nt: TGCGCCAGCAGCGGCGTAGACAATGAGCAGTTCTTC
cdr3_aa: CASSGVDNEQFF

j_call: TRBJ2-1
d_call: TRBD1
clone_size: few
cdr3_length: 16
v_call: TRBV5-1
cdr3_nt: TGCGCCAGCAGCTCGGCGGGACAGGGAGTCAACAATGAGCAGTTCTTC
cdr3_aa: CASSSAGQGVNNEQFF

j_call: TRBJ1-2
d_call: NA
clone_size: NA
cdr3_length: 14
v_call: TRBV7-2
cdr3_nt: TGTGCCAGCAGCTTTCAAGACGGGCCCTATGGCTACACCTTC
cdr3_aa: CASSFQDGPYGYTF

j_call: TRBJ1-4
d_call: NA
clone_size: NA
cdr3_length: 15
v_call: TRBV6-1
cdr3_nt: TGTGCCAGCAGCCGCGACAGGTCGCTTAATGAAAAACTGTTTTTT
cdr3_aa: CASSRDRSLNEKLFF

j_call: TRBJ2-5
d_call: NA
clone_size: few
cdr3_length: 15
v_call: TRBV30
cdr3_nt: TGTGCCTGGAGTGAGGGACCCACGTTACAAGAGACCCAGTACTTC
cdr3_aa: CAWSEGPTLQETQYF

j_call: TRBJ2-1
d_call: TRBD1
clone_size: NA
cdr3_length: 16
v_call: TRBV9
cdr3_nt: TGTGCCAGCAGCGTAGAGGGGACAGCTTCCGCCAATGAGCAGTTCTTC
cdr3_aa: CASSVEGTASANEQFF

j_call: TRBJ2-3
d_call: TRBD2
clone_size: many
cdr3_length: 16
v_call: TRBV7-8
cdr3_nt: TGTGCCAGCAGCCTCCGACTAGCGGGGGAATCAGATACGCAGTATTTT
cdr3_aa: CASSLRLAGESDTQYF

j_call: TRBJ1-5
d_call: NA
clone_size: NA
cdr3_length: 14
v_call: TRBV20-1
cdr3_nt: TGCAGTGCTAGAAGGGGGACTAGCAATCAGCCCCAGCATTTT
cdr3_aa: CSARRGTSNQPQHF

j_call: TRBJ2-7
d_call: NA
clone_size: once
cdr3_length: 14
v_call: TRBV7-2
cdr3_nt: TGTGCCAGCAGCTTAGCCCTTCTGGCTCACGAGCAGTACTTC
cdr3_aa: CASSLALLAHEQYF

j_call: TRBJ2-2
d_call: NA
clone_size: NA
cdr3_length: 14
v_call: TRBV4-2
cdr3_nt: TGTGCCAGCAGCCAAGATGATCTCACCGGGGAGCTGTTTTTT
cdr3_aa: CASSQDDLTGELFF

j_call: TRBJ1-1
d_call: NA
clone_size: NA
cdr3_length: 17
v_call: TRBV6-1
cdr3_nt: TGTGCCAGCCCTGTTGGGGCAGGGGCTGACGGAAACACTGAAGCTTTCTTT
cdr3_aa: CASPVGAGADGNTEAFF

j_call: TRBJ1-1
d_call: NA
clone_size: few
cdr3_length: 13
v_call: TRBV10-3
cdr3_nt: TGTGCCATCAGTCTGGACGGGAACACTGAAGCTTTCTTT
cdr3_aa: CAISLDGNTEAFF

j_call: TRBJ2-1
d_call: NA
clone_size: few
cdr3_length: 15
v_call: TRBV7-9
cdr3_nt: TGTGCCAGCAGCTATGCCTCCCTAGCCTACAATGAGCAGTTCTTC
cdr3_aa: CASSYASLAYNEQFF

j_call: TRBJ1-2
d_call: TRBD1
clone_size: NA
cdr3_length: 14
v_call: TRBV9
cdr3_nt: TGTGCCAGCAGCGTAGAGGGACAGGGCTATGGCTACACCTTC
cdr3_aa: CASSVEGQGYGYTF

j_call: TRBJ2-2
d_call: NA
clone_size: few
cdr3_length: 13
v_call: TRBV7-9
cdr3_nt: TGTGCCAGCAGCTCGCAACCTACCGGGGAGCTGTTTTTT
cdr3_aa: CASSSQPTGELFF

j_call: TRBJ1-1
d_call: NA
clone_size: NA
cdr3_length: 14
v_call: TRBV10-3
cdr3_nt: TGTGCCAACCGGAGGGAGGGGGGTGGAACTGAAGCTTTCTTT
cdr3_aa: CANRREGGGTEAFF

j_call: TRBJ2-1
d_call: NA
clone_size: NA
cdr3_length: 18
v_call: TRBV11-1
cdr3_nt: TGTGCCAGCAGCGCGCCACCGTTCAAGGGCGGCTACTACAATGAGCAGTTCTTC
cdr3_aa: CASSAPPFKGGYYNEQFF

j_call: TRBJ1-5
d_call: NA
clone_size: NA
cdr3_length: 15
v_call: TRBV28
cdr3_nt: TGTGCCAGCAGCGGGACCAAGTATAGCAATCAGCCCCAGCATTTT
cdr3_aa: CASSGTKYSNQPQHF

j_call: TRBJ2-5
d_call: NA
clone_size: NA
cdr3_length: 16
v_call: TRBV6-2/TRBV6-3
cdr3_nt: TGTGCCAGCAGTTACTGGGGGGGGCGAAGCCAAGAGACCCAGTACTTC
cdr3_aa: CASSYWGGRSQETQYF

j_call: TRBJ1-2
d_call: NA
clone_size: few
cdr3_length: 15
v_call: TRBV12-3/TRBV12-4
cdr3_nt: TGTGCCAGCAGTCCGGGCCCCCAGGGAAGATGGGGCTACACCTTC
cdr3_aa: CASSPGPQGRWGYTF

j_call: TRBJ2-5
d_call: NA
clone_size: NA
cdr3_length: 13
v_call: TRBV29-1
cdr3_nt: TGCAGCGTTGGGCTCCAGTTAAAAGAGACCCAGTACTTC
cdr3_aa: CSVGLQLKETQYF

j_call: TRBJ1-2
d_call: NA
clone_size: few
cdr3_length: 11
v_call: TRBV29-1
cdr3_nt: TGCAGCGTTGTCGGGGTCAGTGGCTACACCTTC
cdr3_aa: CSVVGVSGYTF

j_call: TRBJ1-3
d_call: NA
clone_size: NA
cdr3_length: 18
v_call: TRBV18
cdr3_nt: TGTGCCAGCTCACGGTATCGTCATTTGTCTCTAAGTGGAAACACCATATATTTT
cdr3_aa: CASSRYRHLSLSGNTIYF

j_call: TRBJ2-1
d_call: NA
clone_size: NA
cdr3_length: 13
v_call: TRBV5-1
cdr3_nt: TGCGCCAGCAGCTTGGATTGTTACAATGAGCAGTTCTTC
cdr3_aa: CASSLDCYNEQFF

j_call: TRBJ2-1
d_call: TRBD2
clone_size: NA
cdr3_length: 16
v_call: TRBV20-1
cdr3_nt: TGCAGTGCTAGTAGTAGCGGGGGGGCTTCCTACAATGAGCAGTTCTTC
cdr3_aa: CSASSSGGASYNEQFF

j_call: TRBJ2-1
d_call: TRBD1
clone_size: few
cdr3_length: 13
v_call: TRBV5-1
cdr3_nt: TGCGCCAGCAGCTTCCGCGACAGGGAAAGGCAGTTCTTC
cdr3_aa: CASSFRDRERQFF

j_call: TRBJ2-1
d_call: NA
clone_size: few
cdr3_length: 13
v_call: TRBV24-1
cdr3_nt: TGTGCCACCAGTGATCGGGACACCAATGAGCAGTTCTTC
cdr3_aa: CATSDRDTNEQFF

j_call: TRBJ2-5
d_call: NA
clone_size: few
cdr3_length: 14
v_call: TRBV7-9
cdr3_nt: TGTGCCAGCAGCACCCACTGGTCGCGGGAGACCCAGTACTTC
cdr3_aa: CASSTHWSRETQYF

j_call: TRBJ2-3
d_call: NA
clone_size: many
cdr3_length: 16
v_call: TRBV12-3/TRBV12-4
cdr3_nt: TGTGCCAGCAGTTTAACGGGCGGGGTTCCCCGGGATACGCAGTATTTT
cdr3_aa: CASSLTGGVPRDTQYF

j_call: TRBJ2-2
d_call: NA
clone_size: NA
cdr3_length: 16
v_call: TRBV7-9
cdr3_nt: TGTGCCAGCAGCTTAGCTACAGGGATGAGCACCGGGGAGCTGTTTTTT
cdr3_aa: CASSLATGMSTGELFF

j_call: TRBJ2-3
d_call: NA
clone_size: NA
cdr3_length: 12
v_call: TRBV10-2
cdr3_nt: TGCGCCAGCAGTGAGTCGGGGGATACGCAGTATTTT
cdr3_aa: CASSESGDTQYF

j_call: TRBJ2-3
d_call: NA
clone_size: NA
cdr3_length: 17
v_call: TRBV11-2
cdr3_nt: TGTGCCAGCAGCTTAGATATAAGCAGACGGGTCCCAGATACGCAGTATTTT
cdr3_aa: CASSLDISRRVPDTQYF

j_call: TRBJ2-1
d_call: NA
clone_size: many
cdr3_length: 15
v_call: TRBV4-2
cdr3_nt: TGTGCCAGCAGCCAAGACGTCCCAGTGGCGGGGAAGCAGTTCTTC
cdr3_aa: CASSQDVPVAGKQFF